This T cell receptor beta chain was profiled in a study of early T cells in non-severe SARS-CoV-2 infection. TCRdb ran MiXCR on the 5' RACE reads and lists one entry per CDR3 protein. Altogether 55,000 to 70,000 distinct CDR3 sequences are present, about a tenth being singletons, with the ten largest covering around 6.4%. The germline V gene encodes CDR1 MNHNY and CDR2 SVGAGI (reference sequence). There are 13 residues in the CDR3. Study-wide findings and caveats: Anti-spike CD8 responses were favored in VDJdb matching, and private and CD4 specificities were missed.

Of note for this clonotype: Antigen specificity is unknown. The junction and the germline gene differ at one end; a read error may be behind it.

This TCR came from an adult who was a healthcare worker with PCR-confirmed SARS-CoV-2 infection or an uninfected control (not recorded which). J is TRBJ2-7 and V is TRBV6-6, with D maybe TRBD2 (5 bases). Input material: whole blood. The CDR3 loop reads CASGYEFGVEQYF. In DNA form, the CDR3 reads TGTGCCAGCGGTTACGAGTTCGGGGTCGAGCAGTACTTC.